These 23 T cell receptor beta chains share one sample of origin, sequenced in a study of cytomegalovirus exposure and HLA in healthy donors. PCR was performed using 60 Vbeta and 13 Jbeta primers. Sequencing was performed with immunoSEQ multiplex PCR; in TCRdb, only in-frame clones are kept and a portion is missing. The sample consists of about 130,000 clones, around 85% of them appearing once. Material for sequencing was PBMCs. The origin of the receptors is a boy under 18 in good health and CMV-seronegative.

The gene calls are TRBV19 and TRBJ2-3; a possible D gene is TRBD1 (6 bases). Looked up from germline, CDR1 is LNHDA and CDR2 is SQIVND (reference sequence). V shed 7 bases and J shed 0 bases, with 11 bases lying between them. The CDR3 is made up of 14 amino acids. CDR3 sequence: CASTGTISTDTQYF. The CDR3 DNA sequence: TGTGCCAGTACCGGGACAATTAGCACAGATACGCAGTATTTT.

The V call is TRBV2, the J call TRBJ2-7; D is perhaps TRBD1 (6 bases). Germline CDR1 is SNHLY and CDR2 is FYNNEI. V shed 2 bases and J shed 7 bases, with 15 bases lying between them. The CDR3 is 14 residues long. The CDR3 nucleotides read TGTGCCAGCAGTGAACCCCAGGGGATATCGGAGCAGTACTTC. It encodes CASSEPQGISEQYF.

This clone has more than one count but fewer than ten. This chain links TRBV15 with TRBJ2-2, with D possibly TRBD1 on 5 matching bases. CDR3 length: 14 residues. Trimming cost V 5 bases and J 2 bases, with 9 bases left between them. Germline loops: CDR1 LNHNV, CDR2 YYDKDF (reference sequence). CDR3 region: CATSPRTNTGELFF. The CDR3 bases are TGTGCCACCAGCCCACGGACAAACACCGGGGAGCTGTTTTTT.

This clone was picked up one time. The CDR3 spells CAWSVGLAGTYYEQYF. CDR3 DNA sequence: TGTGCCTGGAGTGTAGGACTAGCGGGGACCTACTACGAGCAGTACTTC. The chain recombines TRBV30 with TRBJ2-7; 12 bases fit TRBD2. There are 16 residues in the CDR3. CDR1 and CDR2 from the germline V gene are GTSNPN and SVGIG (reference sequence). The ends lost 0 bases at V and 3 bases at J; junction bases unmatched: 6.

The gene calls are TRBV13 and TRBJ1-1; D possibly corresponds to TRBD1 (5 bases). The ends were cut back, 1 base at V and 3 bases at J, with 15 bases in the middle. The CDR3 sequence is 16 residues long. Germline CDR1 and CDR2: PRHDT and FYEKMQ (reference sequence). The CDR3 DNA sequence: TGTGCCAGCAGCTTAGCGGGGGGATTGTGGGACACTGAAGCTTTCTTT. Encoded protein: CASSLAGGLWDTEAFF.

This rearrangement joins TRBV4-2 to TRBJ2-1; 10 bases match TRBD2. The germline V gene encodes CDR1 LGHNA and CDR2 YNFKEQ. The CDR3 loop spans 15 amino acids. The V and J ends lost 0 bases and 6 bases, in that order; junction bases with no gene match: 2. The CDR3 sequence: CASSQELAGLNEQFF. The CDR3 nucleotides read TGTGCCAGCAGCCAAGAACTAGCGGGACTCAATGAGCAGTTCTTC.

This sequence joins TRBV4-1 and TRBJ1-1; no clear D gene. This CDR3 contains 15 residues. Trimming left V 0 bases short and J 0 bases short, with 8 bases between. The germline gives CDR1 MGHRA, CDR2 YSYEKL. The CDR3 spells CASSQEGSLNTEAFF. The CDR3 nucleotides are TGCGCCAGCAGCCAAGAGGGGAGCTTGAACACTGAAGCTTTCTTT.

CDR3 sequence (DNA): TGCAGCGTTTTTGGGGGGAGTGTGGCTTTCTTT. Encoded protein: CSVFGGSVAFF. The J gene is TRBJ1-1, the V gene TRBV29-1; TRBD1 might be the D (5 bases). The CDR3 covers 11 residues. V lost 5 bases and J 11 bases, leaving 15 bases between the germline ends. Germline CDR1 reads SQVTM; CDR2 reads ANQGSEA.

The chain employs TRBV7-8 and TRBJ2-5; no clear D. V was clipped by 0 bases and J by 1 base, with 12 bases between them. Germline assignment: CDR1 SGHVS and CDR2 FQNEAQ. This CDR3 has 16 amino acids. CDR3 nucleotides: TGTGCCAGCAGCTTAGCCCTTCAAACGGTCCAAGAGACCCAGTACTTC. Amino acids: CASSLALQTVQETQYF.

Of note for this clone: A read error may produce the germline difference seen at one junction end. The same CDR3 arises from other DNA sequences in this sample as well. The chain is built from TRBV6-5 and TRBJ1-1; D might be TRBD1 (6 bases). In germline, CDR1 is MNHEY, CDR2 SVGAGI. This CDR3 spans 15 amino acids. CDR3 sequence (DNA): TGCGCCAGCAGGACAGAGGCAATGGCTGACACTGAAGCTTTCTTT. It specifies CASRTEAMADTEAFF.

This rearrangement joins TRBV7-9 to TRBJ2-7; 7 nucleotides agree with TRBD1. In germline, CDR1 is SEHNR, CDR2 FQNEAQ (reference sequence). This CDR3 contains 14 residues. V was pared by 5 bases and J by 3 bases, with 7 bases of the junction left unmatched. CDR3 amino acids: CASSIRGQDYEQYF. CDR3 in DNA: TGTGCCAGCAGCATTCGAGGACAGGACTACGAGCAGTACTTC.

The chain uses TRBV6-6 and TRBJ2-7, with D tentatively TRBD1 (6 bases). CDR3 length: 15 residues. V gave up 5 bases and J gave up 3 bases, with 17 bases separating them. Germline CDR1 and CDR2: MNHNY and SVGAGI (reference sequence). The CDR3 DNA follows: TGTGCCAGCAGTCAAACAGGGATAGGGGACTACGAGCAGTACTTC. Translated: CASSQTGIGDYEQYF.

This clone turned up a few times. The chain joins TRBV4-1 to TRBJ1-5; D remains ambiguous. Per the germline V gene, CDR1 is MGHRA and CDR2 is YSYEKL. The CDR3 contains 15 residues. Trimming left V 4 bases short and J 4 bases short, with 14 bases between. The CDR3: CASSPQRTGNQPQHF. CDR3 nucleotides: TGCGCCAGCAGCCCCCAACGGACGGGAAATCAGCCCCAGCATTTT.

The V and J genes are TRBV5-1 and TRBJ2-1; 15 bases align to TRBD2. V gave up 6 bases and J gave up 8 bases; unmatched junction bases: 9. Germline V gene lookup returns CDR1 SGHRS and CDR2 YFSETQ. CDR3 length: 16 amino acids. The CDR3 coding sequence is TGCGCCAGCAAGGGACTCGGGACTAGCGGGAGGTATGAGCAGTTCTTC. This encodes CASKGLGTSGRYEQFF. Full variable domain (outside the CDR3, taken from reference TRBV5-1 and TRBJ2-1): KAGVTQTPRYLIKTRGQQVTLSCSPISGHRSVSWYQQTPGQGLQFLFEYFSETQRNKGNFPGRFSGRQFSNSRSEMNVSTLELGDSALYLCASKGLGTSGRYEQFFGPGTRLTVL.

V and J are TRBV5-4 and TRBJ2-5; perhaps TRBD1 as D (6 bases). V was cut by 2 bases and J by 3 bases, with 8 bases left in between. Germline assignment: CDR1 SGHNT and CDR2 YYREEE (reference sequence). The CDR3 spans 13 residues. Here the CDR3 reads CASSFSGEETQYF. The CDR3, as DNA: TGTGCCAGCAGCTTCTCAGGGGAAGAGACCCAGTACTTC.

V usage is TRBV19 and J usage is TRBJ2-7; 13 nucleotides match TRBD2. The junction had 2 bases not matched to a gene; V was cut back by 4 bases and J by 2 bases. There are 15 residues in the CDR3. CDR1 is LNHDA and CDR2 is SQIVND in the germline V gene (reference sequence). The CDR3 sequence is CASSTGLAGPYEQYF. Written as DNA, the CDR3 is TGTGCCAGTAGTACGGGACTAGCGGGACCCTACGAGCAGTACTTC. Full variable domain (outside the CDR3, taken from reference TRBV19 and TRBJ2-7): DGGITQSPKYLFRKEGQNVTLSCEQNLNHDAMYWYRQDPGQGLRLIYYSQIVNDFQKGDIAEGYSVSREKKESFPLTVTSAQKNPTAFYLCASSTGLAGPYEQYFGPGTRLTVT.

V and J are TRBV19 and TRBJ2-1; TRBD2 agrees at 7 bases. CDR3 length: 15 amino acids. Germline assignment: CDR1 LNHDA and CDR2 SQIVND (reference sequence). V lost 7 bases to trimming and J lost 8 bases; unmatched junction nucleotides: 14. CDR3: CASMARGSLEYEQFF. CDR3 sequence (DNA): TGTGCCAGTATGGCGCGGGGGAGCCTTGAGTATGAGCAGTTCTTC.

The J gene is TRBJ2-7, the V gene TRBV5-1; D possibly corresponds to TRBD2 (6 bases). V was clipped by 0 bases and J by 4 bases, with 8 bases between them. Germline lookup yields CDR1 SGHRS and CDR2 YFSETQ. The CDR3 is 13 amino acids. Written as DNA, the CDR3 is TGCGCCAGCAGCTTGGAGCGGGTGTACGAGCAGTACTTC. It encodes CASSLERVYEQYF.

The chain employs TRBV29-1 and TRBJ2-5, with D perhaps TRBD1 (5 bases). Trimming stripped 4 bases from V and 2 bases from J, with 17 bases between. CDR3 length equals 15 residues. Germline lookup yields CDR1 SQVTM and CDR2 ANQGSEA. This chain's CDR3 is CSVVSQGTTQETQYF. Written as DNA, the CDR3 is TGCAGCGTTGTTTCCCAGGGTACCACTCAAGAGACCCAGTACTTC. The full variable domain, its missing parts supplied by reference TRBV29-1 and TRBJ2-5, is SAVISQKPSRDICQRGTSLTIQCQVDSQVTMMFWYRQQPGQSLTLIATANQGSEATYESGFVIDKFPISRPNLTFSTLTVSNMSPEDSSIYLCSVVSQGTTQETQYFGPGTRLLVL.

This clone is medium-sized. Other DNA variants within this sample encode the same CDR3. The chain carries TRBV6-5 and TRBJ2-7; D possibly corresponds to TRBD2 (6 bases). The CDR3 covers 14 residues. Germline V gene lookup returns CDR1 MNHEY and CDR2 SVGAGI. The V gene lost 0 bases and the J gene lost 2 bases, with 8 bases spanning the gap. The CDR3 region is CASSYSEGTYEQYF. The CDR3, as DNA: TGTGCCAGCAGTTACTCGGAGGGTACCTACGAGCAGTACTTC.

As to this clone: A read error may produce the germline difference seen at one junction end. The chain joins TRBV6-5 to TRBJ1-2; maybe TRBD1 (6 bases). In germline, CDR1 is MNHEY, CDR2 SVGAGI. The CDR3 sequence is 13 residues long. The CDR3 here is CASRLQGNYGYPF. CDR3 nucleotide sequence: TGTGCCAGCAGGCTACAGGGAAACTATGGCTACCCCTTC.

J is TRBJ1-1 and V is TRBV7-9; 7 bases are a match to TRBD1. The CDR3 sequence is 14 residues long. Trimming took 4 bases from V and 4 from J; bases not matched to a gene: 6. Germline CDR1 is SEHNR and CDR2 is FQNEAQ (reference sequence). Here the CDR3 DNA reads TGTGCCAGCAGCTCCGGGACAGCATCCACTGAAGCTTTCTTT. Encoded protein: CASSSGTASTEAFF.

The chain has TRBV5-6 and TRBJ2-5; 7 bases line up with TRBD2. The CDR3 consists of 18 residues. Germline V CDR1 and CDR2: SGHDT, YYEEEE. The V gene end was trimmed by 4 bases and the J gene end by 0 bases; junction bases not matched to a gene: 15. The CDR3 coding sequence is TGTGCCAGCAGCCCCAATGGGGTCGCGGGGGTATACCAAGAGACCCAGTACTTC. Encoded protein: CASSPNGVAGVYQETQYF.